This entry concerns a single TCR beta chain. The data originate from a study of blood T cell repertoires in COVID-19. Study as a whole: Samples taken during acute and convalescent COVID-19 were collected in the United States, Italy and Spain. T cells, B-cell-depleted T cells, or PBMCs supplied cDNA or gDNA.

Germline-derived CDR1 and CDR2 are SGHRS and YFSETQ. This CDR3 comprises 17 residues. V was pared by 4 bases and J by 1 base, with 7 bases of the junction left unmatched. In the authors' methods: Amplification with reference gene primers provided the estimates of nucleated cell counts. Profiling relied on immunoSEQ multiplex PCR, and the TCRdb table lists in-frame clones only, not all of them. The V and J calls and the clone size are those of that table, but D and trimming were determined from the DNA. The table includes around 120,000 clones, approximately 90% detected once. Sequencing input: peripheral blood. The sequence was obtained from a human donor in a cohort sampled during active COVID-19. This chain uses TRBV5-1 with TRBJ2-1, with TRBD2 matching 11 bases. The chain's CDR3 is CASSPRLAGGSYNEQFF. CDR3 sequence (DNA): TGCGCCAGCAGCCCCCGGTTAGCGGGAGGGTCCTACAATGAGCAGTTCTTC.